This T cell receptor beta chain was recovered during a study of T-cell reconstitution after alpha-beta-depleted transplantation in children. During its preparation, the TCRbeta library received unique molecular identifiers. One entry per CDR3 protein, called by TCRdb with MiXCR from the PCR reads. The table records about 600,000 distinct CDR3 sequences, 10% of them present only once. There are many counts of this clonotype. Trimming took 7 bases from V and 3 from J; bases not matched to a gene: 5. This CDR3 has 14 amino acids. Per germline, CDR1 DFQATT and CDR2 SNEGSKA (reference sequence). The chain joins TRBV20-1 to TRBJ2-2, with 10 bases fitting TRBD1. This sample comprised PBMCs from the stem cell graft donor, obtained from the stem cell graft. The origin of this receptor is a human donor who donated a stem cell graft to a child with acute myeloid leukemia. The CDR3 loop reads CSVPGQGYTGELFF. The CDR3 DNA sequence: TGCAGTGTTCCGGGACAGGGGTACACCGGGGAGCTGTTTTTT.